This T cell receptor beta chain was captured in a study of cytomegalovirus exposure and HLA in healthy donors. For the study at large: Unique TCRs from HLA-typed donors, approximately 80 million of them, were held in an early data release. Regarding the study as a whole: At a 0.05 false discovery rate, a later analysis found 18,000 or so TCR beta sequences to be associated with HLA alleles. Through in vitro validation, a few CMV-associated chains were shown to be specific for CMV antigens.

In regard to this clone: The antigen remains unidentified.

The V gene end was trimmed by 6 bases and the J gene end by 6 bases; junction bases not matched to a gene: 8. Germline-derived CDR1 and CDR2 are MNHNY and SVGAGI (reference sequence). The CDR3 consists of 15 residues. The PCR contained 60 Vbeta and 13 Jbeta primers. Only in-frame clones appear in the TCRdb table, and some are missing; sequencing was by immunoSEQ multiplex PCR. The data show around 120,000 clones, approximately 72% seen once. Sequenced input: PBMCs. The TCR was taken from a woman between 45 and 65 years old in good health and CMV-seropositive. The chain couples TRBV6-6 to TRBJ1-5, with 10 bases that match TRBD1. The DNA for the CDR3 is TGTGCCAGCAGGTCGACAGGGGGCATGGGTCAGCCCCAGCATTTT. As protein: CASRSTGGMGQPQHF.